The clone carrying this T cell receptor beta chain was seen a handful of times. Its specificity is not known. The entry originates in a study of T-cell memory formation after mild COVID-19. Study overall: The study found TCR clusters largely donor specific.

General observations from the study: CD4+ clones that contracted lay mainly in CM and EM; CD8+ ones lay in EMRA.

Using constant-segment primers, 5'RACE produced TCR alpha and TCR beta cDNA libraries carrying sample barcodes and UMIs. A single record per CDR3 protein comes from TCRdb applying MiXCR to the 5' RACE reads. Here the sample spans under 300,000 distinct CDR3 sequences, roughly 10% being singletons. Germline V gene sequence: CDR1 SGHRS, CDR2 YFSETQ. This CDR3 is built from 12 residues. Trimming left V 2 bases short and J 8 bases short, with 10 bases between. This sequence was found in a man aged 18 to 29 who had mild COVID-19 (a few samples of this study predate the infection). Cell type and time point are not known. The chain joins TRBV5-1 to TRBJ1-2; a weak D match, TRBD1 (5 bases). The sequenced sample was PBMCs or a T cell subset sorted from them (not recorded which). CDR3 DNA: TGCGCCAGCAGCTTCCTGGGGGACGGCTACACCTTC. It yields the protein CASSFLGDGYTF.